This T cell receptor (beta chain) was sequenced for a study of T cell responses to AZD1222 COVID-19 vaccine (dated by TCRdb to the early 2020s). Describing the broader study: Because spike-specific TCR depth and breadth did not differ between the two schedules, AZD1222 recipients who got a second dose at roughly 4 weeks were pooled with those who got a second dose at roughly 12 weeks. TCR sequencing was performed for about 250 trial participants, of whom 200 to 210 were given two doses of AZD1222 and approximately 26 were given two doses of MenACWY control vaccine. Trial participants were enrolled into age subgroups of 18-55, 56-69 and 70-plus years, which contained about 160, 30 and 59 TCR-sequenced participants, respectively.

The time point label, as the study defines it: baseline before first vaccination. Vaccinee samples were obtained from the UK trials COV001 and COV002, which included a single-blind randomized controlled phase 2/3 trial of AZD1222 (ChAdOx1 nCoV-19) in healthy adults. For TCRbeta chain sequencing, PBMC samples from trial participants were taken at day 0 and at day 28 after the second dose. The CDR3 regions of human TCRbeta chains were analyzed by immunosequencing. In the paper's pipeline: Repertoire TCRs were checked for matches against a reference library of SARS-CoV-2-specific TCRs that had been generated using the MIRA antigen-specificity platform. Breadth was defined as the fraction of unique TCRs that were SARS-CoV-2-associated, and depth was defined as the fraction of total T cells that were SARS-CoV-2-associated. Each spike-specific TCR was assigned to its reactive spike region and to a CD4 or CD8 class using the MIRA data. Log10-transformed breadth and depth values were compared by one-way ANOVA with Sidak's multiple comparisons tests. TCRdb took this table from immuneACCESS and kept in-frame rearrangements with V and J called. Such tables lack part of the clones; where checked against another copy, unresolved V genes explain under half of the gap, and the rest is unexplained. The D gene and trimming were derived from the DNA, and the V and J assignments and clone size from that table. Counted in this sample were about 53,000 clones; 65% to 85% of them appeared once. In total, the top ten clones hold 27% of the sample.

About this clone: It has no known antigen specificity. Base qualities were left out, and no much larger clone turns up one base away.

Study-level results and caveats: In the small 56-69-year group, the increase in depth fell short of significance, most likely because of low power. Because no samples from the day 14 peak response were available, repertoires could be characterized only after the peak T cell response. Conclusions about previously exposed vaccinees were limited because only a handful of AZD1222 recipients were SARS-CoV-2 seropositive at baseline. Reportedly, close to half of the unique spike-specific TCRs recognized epitopes lying outside the regions that are mutated in the B.1.351 and B.1.1.7 variants. After two AZD1222 doses, spike-specific TCR breadth and depth were significantly higher than at day 0 and than in MenACWY recipients. CD4 TCRs associated with the vaccine covered the entire spike protein, and the dominant responses were in regions 160-218 and 743-854. Participants were mostly white British, with more females than males. The authors suggested clonal diversity may have been underestimated.

Germline trimming amounts to 4 bases on V and 6 bases on J, with 9 as the count of junction bases outside the gene matches. CDR1 and CDR2 are read off the germline V gene as MNHEY and SVGAGI. Spanning cysteine to phenylalanine, the CDR3 consists of 15 amino acids. Just CDR3 DNA is preserved here, 45 bases in frame from base 1. The receptor chain draws on TRBV6-5 and TRBJ2-1; 7 central nucleotides agree with TRBD2. The TCR was taken from an adult in good health. The material sequenced was peripheral blood, taken on day 0 of AZD1222 vaccination. The CDR3 protein sequence reads: CASSSLADGGNEQFF. The DNA sequence follows: TGTGCCAGCAGTTCCCTAGCGGATGGGGGCAATGAGCAGTTCTTC.